This record looks at one T cell receptor (beta chain) sequence and its context. TCRdb keeps only in-frame clones here, not all; method: immunoSEQ multiplex PCR. This table holds some 70,000 clones, around 90% found once. Trimming stripped 5 bases from V and 0 bases from J, with 12 bases between. The CDR3 is 14 residues long. CDR1 and CDR2 from the germline V gene are SGDLS and YYNGEE. The data belong to a study of T cell changes during pregnancy in multiple sclerosis. This clonotype originated in a female donor in good health, enrolled as a control in a pregnancy study. The chain is built from TRBV9 and TRBJ2-7; a weak D match, TRBD2 (5 bases). The sample was peripheral blood, taken in the second trimester of pregnancy. Here the CDR3 reads CASSQAVDSYEQYF. Here the CDR3 DNA reads TGTGCCAGCAGTCAAGCGGTTGACTCCTACGAGCAGTACTTC.